This T cell receptor (beta chain) was recorded in a study of cytomegalovirus exposure and HLA in healthy donors. Study-level results: In a later analysis, across HLA loci, associated TCR counts were highest for DRB1, lowest for HLA-C.

Concerning this clone itself: The antigen remains unidentified.

Germline-derived CDR1 and CDR2 are SGHVS and FNYEAQ. V was trimmed by 4 bases and J by 4 bases, leaving 4 bases between them. The CDR3 has 12 amino acids. PCR amplification relied on 60 Vbeta primers (plus 13 Jbeta primers). Some clones are missing from TCRdb's copy, which holds only in-frame ones; the method was immunoSEQ multiplex PCR. The sample yields 200,000 to 250,000 clones, under 80% seen once. This TCR came from a woman between 25 and 40 years old in good health and CMV-seronegative. This chain connects TRBV7-6 to TRBJ2-2; D gene unclear. The sequenced material came from PBMCs. The CDR3, as DNA: TGTGCCAGCAGCTCCGGCACCGGGGAGCTGTTTTTT. The encoded protein is CASSSGTGELFF.